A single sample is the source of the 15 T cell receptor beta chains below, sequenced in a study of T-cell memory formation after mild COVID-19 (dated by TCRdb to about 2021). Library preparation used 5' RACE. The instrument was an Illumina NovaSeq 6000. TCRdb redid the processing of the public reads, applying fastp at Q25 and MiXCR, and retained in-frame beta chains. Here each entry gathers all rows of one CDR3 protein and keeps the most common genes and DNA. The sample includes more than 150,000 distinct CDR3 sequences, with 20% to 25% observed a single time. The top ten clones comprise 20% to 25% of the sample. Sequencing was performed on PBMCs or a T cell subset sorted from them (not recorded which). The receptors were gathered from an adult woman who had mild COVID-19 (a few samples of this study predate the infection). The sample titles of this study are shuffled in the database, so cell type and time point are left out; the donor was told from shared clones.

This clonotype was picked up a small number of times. CDR3 residues: CSVVGTGTDTQYF. The CDR3 coding sequence is TGCAGCGTTGTTGGGACAGGCACAGATACGCAGTATTTT. The chain is built from TRBV29-1 and TRBJ2-3; 7 bases map to TRBD1. This CDR3 has 13 amino acids. The germline CDR1 and CDR2 sequences are SQVTM and ANQGSEA. V gave up 4 bases and J gave up 1 base; unmatched junction bases: 2.

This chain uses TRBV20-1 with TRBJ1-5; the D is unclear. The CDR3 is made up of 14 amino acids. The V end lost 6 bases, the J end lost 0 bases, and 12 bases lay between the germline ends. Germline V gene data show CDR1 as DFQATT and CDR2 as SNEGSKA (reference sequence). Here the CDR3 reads CSADEDGSNQPQHF. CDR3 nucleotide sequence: TGCAGTGCGGATGAGGACGGTAGCAATCAGCCCCAGCATTTT.

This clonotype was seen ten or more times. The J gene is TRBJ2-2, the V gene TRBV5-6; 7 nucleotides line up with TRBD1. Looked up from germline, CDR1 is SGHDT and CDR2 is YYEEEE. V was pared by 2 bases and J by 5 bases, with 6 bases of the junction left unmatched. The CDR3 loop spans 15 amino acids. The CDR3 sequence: CASSFPQGVTGELFF. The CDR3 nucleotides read TGTGCCAGCAGCTTCCCCCAGGGGGTGACCGGGGAGCTGTTTTTT.

Here the CDR3 DNA reads TGTGCCAGCAGCTTACCACTTAACTATGGCTACACCTTC. Residues: CASSLPLNYGYTF. The genes are TRBV7-9 and TRBJ1-2; D gene unclear. Germline CDR1 SEHNR, CDR2 FQNEAQ (reference sequence). V lost 2 bases and J lost 1, with 5 bases in between. The CDR3 runs 13 residues.

CDR3 DNA sequence: TGCAGTGCTAGATCGACGGGGGCCCCACGGGTCGAGCAGTACTTC. Translation gives CSARSTGAPRVEQYF. This rearrangement joins TRBV20-1 to TRBJ2-7, with D perhaps assigned TRBD1 or TRBD2 (6 bases each). Germline V gene sequence: CDR1 DFQATT, CDR2 SNEGSKA (reference sequence). V lost 2 bases to trimming and J lost 6 bases, with 20 bases between them. The CDR3 loop spans 15 amino acids.

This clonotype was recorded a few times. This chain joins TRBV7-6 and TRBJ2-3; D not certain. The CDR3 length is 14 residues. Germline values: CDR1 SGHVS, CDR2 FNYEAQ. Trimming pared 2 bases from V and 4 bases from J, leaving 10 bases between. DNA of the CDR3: TGTGCCAGCAGCTTAAGGCCAGCATCAGATACGCAGTATTTT. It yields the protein CASSLRPASDTQYF.

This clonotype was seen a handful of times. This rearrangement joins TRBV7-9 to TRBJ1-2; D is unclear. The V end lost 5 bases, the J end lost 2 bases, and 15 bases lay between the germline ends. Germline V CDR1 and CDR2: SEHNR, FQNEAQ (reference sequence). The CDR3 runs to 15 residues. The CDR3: CASSLERIWNYGYTF. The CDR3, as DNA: TGTGCCAGCAGCCTCGAGAGGATTTGGAACTATGGCTACACCTTC.

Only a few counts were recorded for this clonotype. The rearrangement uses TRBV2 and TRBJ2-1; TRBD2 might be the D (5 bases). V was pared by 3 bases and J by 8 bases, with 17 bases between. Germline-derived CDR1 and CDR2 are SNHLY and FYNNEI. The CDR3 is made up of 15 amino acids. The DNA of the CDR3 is TGTGCCAGCAGTGATCGGCGGGCGGCGAGGGATGAGCAGTTCTTC. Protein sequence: CASSDRRAARDEQFF.

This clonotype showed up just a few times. CDR3 residues: CASSSFSWETQYF. CDR3 nucleotide sequence: TGTGCCAGCAGCTCTTTTTCTTGGGAGACCCAGTACTTC. The chain couples TRBV9 to TRBJ2-5, with no clear D. The V gene lost 4 bases and the J gene lost 5 bases, with 12 bases spanning the gap. Germline V gene data show CDR1 as SGDLS and CDR2 as YYNGEE. The CDR3 covers 13 residues.

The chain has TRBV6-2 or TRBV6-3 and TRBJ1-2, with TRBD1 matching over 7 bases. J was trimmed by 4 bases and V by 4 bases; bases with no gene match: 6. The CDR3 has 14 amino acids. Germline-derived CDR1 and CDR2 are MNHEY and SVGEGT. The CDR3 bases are TGTGCCAGCAGTTTCGACAGGGCCCTCTATGGCTACACCTTC. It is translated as CASSFDRALYGYTF.

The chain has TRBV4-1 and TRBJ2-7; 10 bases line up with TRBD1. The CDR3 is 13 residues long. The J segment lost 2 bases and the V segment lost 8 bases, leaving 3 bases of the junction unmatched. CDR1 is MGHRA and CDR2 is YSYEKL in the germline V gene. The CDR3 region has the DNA TGCGCCAGCGGGACAGGGGTGGCCTACGAGCAGTACTTC. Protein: CASGTGVAYEQYF.

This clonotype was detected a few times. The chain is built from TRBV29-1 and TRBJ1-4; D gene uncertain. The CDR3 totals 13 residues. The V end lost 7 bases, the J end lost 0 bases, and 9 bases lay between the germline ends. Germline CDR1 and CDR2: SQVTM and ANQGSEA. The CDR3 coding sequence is TGCAGCGCTCAACGCCCAACTAATGAAAAACTGTTTTTT. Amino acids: CSAQRPTNEKLFF.

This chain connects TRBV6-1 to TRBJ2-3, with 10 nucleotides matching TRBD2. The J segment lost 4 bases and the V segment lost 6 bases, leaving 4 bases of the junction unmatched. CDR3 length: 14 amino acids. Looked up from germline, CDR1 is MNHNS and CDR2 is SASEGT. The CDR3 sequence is CASSSGRDSDTQYF. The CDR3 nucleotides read TGTGCCAGCAGCAGCGGGAGGGACTCAGATACGCAGTATTTT.

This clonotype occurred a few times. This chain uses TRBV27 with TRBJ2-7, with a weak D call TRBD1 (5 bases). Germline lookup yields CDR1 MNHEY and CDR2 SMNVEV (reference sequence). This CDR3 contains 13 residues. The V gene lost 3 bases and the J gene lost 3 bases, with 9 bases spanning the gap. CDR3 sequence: CASSFGHLYEQYF. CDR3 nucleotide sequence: TGTGCCAGCAGTTTCGGACACCTCTACGAGCAGTACTTC.

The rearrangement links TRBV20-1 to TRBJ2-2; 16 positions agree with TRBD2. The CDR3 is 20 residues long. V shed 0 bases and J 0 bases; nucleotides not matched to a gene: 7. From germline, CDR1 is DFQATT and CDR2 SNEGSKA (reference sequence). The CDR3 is CSARDPGLAGGSANTGELFF. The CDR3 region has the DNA TGCAGTGCTAGAGATCCGGGACTAGCGGGAGGGTCCGCGAACACCGGGGAGCTGTTTTTT.